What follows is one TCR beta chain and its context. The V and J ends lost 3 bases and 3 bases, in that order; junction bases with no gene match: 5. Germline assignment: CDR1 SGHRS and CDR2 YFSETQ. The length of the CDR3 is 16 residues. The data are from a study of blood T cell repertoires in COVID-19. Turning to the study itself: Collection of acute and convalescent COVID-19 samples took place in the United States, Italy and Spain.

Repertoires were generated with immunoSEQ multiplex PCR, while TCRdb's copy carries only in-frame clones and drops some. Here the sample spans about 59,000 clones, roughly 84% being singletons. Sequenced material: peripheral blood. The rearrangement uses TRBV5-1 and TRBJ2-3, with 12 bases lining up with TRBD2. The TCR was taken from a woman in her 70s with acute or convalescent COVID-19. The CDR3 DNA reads TGCGCCAGCAGCTATGGACTAGCGGGGAGGACAGATACGCAGTATTTT. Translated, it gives CASSYGLAGRTDTQYF. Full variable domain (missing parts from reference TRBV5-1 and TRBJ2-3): KAGVTQTPRYLIKTRGQQVTLSCSPISGHRSVSWYQQTPGQGLQFLFEYFSETQRNKGNFPGRFSGRQFSNSRSEMNVSTLELGDSALYLCASSYGLAGRTDTQYFGPGTRLTVL.